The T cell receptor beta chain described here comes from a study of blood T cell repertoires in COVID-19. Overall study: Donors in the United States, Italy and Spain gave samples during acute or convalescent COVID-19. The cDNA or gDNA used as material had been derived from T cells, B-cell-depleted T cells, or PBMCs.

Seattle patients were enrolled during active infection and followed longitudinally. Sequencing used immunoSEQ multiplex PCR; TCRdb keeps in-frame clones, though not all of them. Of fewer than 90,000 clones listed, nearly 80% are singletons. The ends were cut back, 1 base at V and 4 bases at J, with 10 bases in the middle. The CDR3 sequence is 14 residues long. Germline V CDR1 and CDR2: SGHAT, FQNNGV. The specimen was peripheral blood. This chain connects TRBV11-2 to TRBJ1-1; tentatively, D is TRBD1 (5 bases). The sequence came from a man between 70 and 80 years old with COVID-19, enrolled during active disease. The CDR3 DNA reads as TGTGCCAGCAGCTTAGTTGGCGGGGGCACTGAAGCTTTCTTT. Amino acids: CASSLVGGGTEAFF.